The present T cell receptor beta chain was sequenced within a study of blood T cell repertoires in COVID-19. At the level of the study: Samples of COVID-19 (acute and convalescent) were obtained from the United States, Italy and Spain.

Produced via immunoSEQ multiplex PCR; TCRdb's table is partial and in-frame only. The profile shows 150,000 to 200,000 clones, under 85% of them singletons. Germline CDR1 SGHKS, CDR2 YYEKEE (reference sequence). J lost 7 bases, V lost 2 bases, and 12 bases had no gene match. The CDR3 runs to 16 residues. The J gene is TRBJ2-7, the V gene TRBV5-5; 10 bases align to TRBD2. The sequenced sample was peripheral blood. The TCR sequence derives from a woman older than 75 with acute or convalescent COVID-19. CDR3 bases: TGTGCCAGCAGCTTCGGACTTCTAGCGGGAGCGCATGAGCAGTACTTC. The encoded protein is CASSFGLLAGAHEQYF.